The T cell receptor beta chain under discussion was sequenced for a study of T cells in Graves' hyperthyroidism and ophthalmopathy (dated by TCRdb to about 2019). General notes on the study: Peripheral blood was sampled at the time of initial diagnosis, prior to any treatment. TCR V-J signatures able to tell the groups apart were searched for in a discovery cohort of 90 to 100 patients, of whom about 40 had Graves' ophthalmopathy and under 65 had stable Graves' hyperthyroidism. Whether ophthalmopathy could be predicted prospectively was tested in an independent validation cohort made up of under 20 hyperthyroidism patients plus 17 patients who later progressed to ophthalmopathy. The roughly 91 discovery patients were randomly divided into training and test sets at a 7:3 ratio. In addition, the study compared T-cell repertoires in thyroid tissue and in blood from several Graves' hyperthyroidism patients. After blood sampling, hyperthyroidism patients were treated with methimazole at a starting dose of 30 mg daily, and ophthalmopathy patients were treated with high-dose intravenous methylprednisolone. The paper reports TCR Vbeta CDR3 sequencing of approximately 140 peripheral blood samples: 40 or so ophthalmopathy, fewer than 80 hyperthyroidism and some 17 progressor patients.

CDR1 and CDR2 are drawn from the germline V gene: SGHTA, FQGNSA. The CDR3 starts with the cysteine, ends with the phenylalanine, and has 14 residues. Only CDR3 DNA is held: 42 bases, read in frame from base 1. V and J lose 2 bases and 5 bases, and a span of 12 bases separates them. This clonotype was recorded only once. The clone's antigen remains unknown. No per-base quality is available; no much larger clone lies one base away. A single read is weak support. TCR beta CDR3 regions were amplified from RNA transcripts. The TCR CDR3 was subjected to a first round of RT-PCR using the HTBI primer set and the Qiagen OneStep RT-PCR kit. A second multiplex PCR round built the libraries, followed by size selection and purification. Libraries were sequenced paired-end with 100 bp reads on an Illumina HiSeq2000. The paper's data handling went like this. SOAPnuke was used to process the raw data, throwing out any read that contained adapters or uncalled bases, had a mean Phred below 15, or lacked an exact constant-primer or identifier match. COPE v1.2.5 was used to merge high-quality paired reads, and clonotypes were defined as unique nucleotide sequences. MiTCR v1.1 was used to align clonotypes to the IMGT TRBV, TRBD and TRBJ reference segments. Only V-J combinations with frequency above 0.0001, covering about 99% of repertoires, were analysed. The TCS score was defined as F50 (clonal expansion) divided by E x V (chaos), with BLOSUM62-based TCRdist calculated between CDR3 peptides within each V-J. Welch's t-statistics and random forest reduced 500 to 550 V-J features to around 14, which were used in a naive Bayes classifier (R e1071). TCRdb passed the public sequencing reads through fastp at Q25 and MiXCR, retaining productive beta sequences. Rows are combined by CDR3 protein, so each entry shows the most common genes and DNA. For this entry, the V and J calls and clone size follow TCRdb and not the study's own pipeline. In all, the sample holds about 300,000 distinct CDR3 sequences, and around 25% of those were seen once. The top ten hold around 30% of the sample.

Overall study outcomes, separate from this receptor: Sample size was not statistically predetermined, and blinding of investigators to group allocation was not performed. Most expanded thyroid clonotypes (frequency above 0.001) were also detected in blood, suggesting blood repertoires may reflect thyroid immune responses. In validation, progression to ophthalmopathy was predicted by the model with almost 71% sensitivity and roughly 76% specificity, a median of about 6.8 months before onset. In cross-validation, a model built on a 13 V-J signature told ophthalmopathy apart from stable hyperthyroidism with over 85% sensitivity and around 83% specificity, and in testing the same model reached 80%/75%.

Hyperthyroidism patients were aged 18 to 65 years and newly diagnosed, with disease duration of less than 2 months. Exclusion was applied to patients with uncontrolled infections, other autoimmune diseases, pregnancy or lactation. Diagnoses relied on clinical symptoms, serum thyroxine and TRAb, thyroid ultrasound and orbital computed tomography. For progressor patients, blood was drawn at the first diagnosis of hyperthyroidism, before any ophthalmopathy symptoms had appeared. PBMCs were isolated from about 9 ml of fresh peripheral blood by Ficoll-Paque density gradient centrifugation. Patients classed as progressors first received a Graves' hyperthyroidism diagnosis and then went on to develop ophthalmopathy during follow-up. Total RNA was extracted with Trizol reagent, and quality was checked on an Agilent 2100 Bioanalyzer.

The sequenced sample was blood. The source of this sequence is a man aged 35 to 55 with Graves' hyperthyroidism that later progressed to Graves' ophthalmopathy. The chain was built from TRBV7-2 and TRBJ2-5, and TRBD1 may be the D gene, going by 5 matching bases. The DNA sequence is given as TGTGCCAGCAGCTTAATGTCGCAGGGCGAGACCCAGTACTTC. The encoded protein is CASSLMSQGETQYF.